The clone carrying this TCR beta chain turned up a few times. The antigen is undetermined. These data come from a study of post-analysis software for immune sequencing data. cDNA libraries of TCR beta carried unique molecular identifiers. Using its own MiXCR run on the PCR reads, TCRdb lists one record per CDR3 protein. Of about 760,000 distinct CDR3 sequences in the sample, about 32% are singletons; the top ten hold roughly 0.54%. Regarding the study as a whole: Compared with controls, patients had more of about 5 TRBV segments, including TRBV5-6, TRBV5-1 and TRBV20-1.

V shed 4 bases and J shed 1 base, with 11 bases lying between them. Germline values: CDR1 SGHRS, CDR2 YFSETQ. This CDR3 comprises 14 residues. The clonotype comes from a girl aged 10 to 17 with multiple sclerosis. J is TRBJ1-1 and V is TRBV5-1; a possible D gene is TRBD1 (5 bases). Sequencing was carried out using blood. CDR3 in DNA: TGCGCCAGCAGCCCAGGGACGGGGAACACTGAAGCTTTCTTT. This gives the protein CASSPGTGNTEAFF.